The entry below describes one T cell receptor (beta chain). Its antigen is unknown. It was through 5'RACE template switching that TCR cDNA was made, with a universal primer site and UMIs added. TCRdb recomputed calls from the 5' RACE reads with MiXCR, one row per CDR3 protein. The table has approximately 300,000 distinct CDR3 sequences, roughly 6.8% seen once; the top ten hold about a sixth. The germline V gene has CDR1 SGHDN and CDR2 FVKESK. J gave up 0 bases and V 4 bases, and 15 bases lay outside the gene matches. The CDR3 consists of 20 residues. This entry comes from a study of T cells after yellow fever vaccination. At the level of the study: Preparation of fractions with low cell numbers was performed using SMART-Seq v4 Ultra Low Input.

Findings of the study overall: Among all clonotypes, a small share was observed in both CD4 and CD8 compartments. Booster sampling recovered most clones from primary vaccination (roughly 96% CD4, around 90% CD8).

This sequence was found in a man aged 18 to 29 who received the YFV17D yellow fever vaccine. Sequenced here: PBMCs, sampled about 41 days after the first yellow fever vaccination. This chain uses TRBV14 with TRBJ2-1; 10 bases are shared with TRBD2. DNA for the CDR3: TGTGCCAGCAGCCGACAAGGTACCCTCCTAGCGGGGGCCTCCTACAATGAGCAGTTCTTC. Its protein is CASSRQGTLLAGASYNEQFF. Full variable domain (remainder filled in from reference TRBV14 and TRBJ2-1): EAGVTQFPSHSVIEKGQTVTLRCDPISGHDNLYWYRRVMGKEIKFLLHFVKESKQDESGMPNNRFLAERTGGTYSTLKVQPAELEDSGVYFCASSRQGTLLAGASYNEQFFGPGTRLTVL.